Listed below are T cell receptor beta chains from one sample, sequenced in a study of blood T cell repertoires in COVID-19. Profiling relied on immunoSEQ multiplex PCR, and the TCRdb table lists in-frame clones only, not all of them. The top ten hold 15% to 18% of the sample, which has some 270,000 clones, about 80% seen once. Input material: peripheral blood. Source of these receptors: a person between 65 and 80 years old with COVID-19, enrolled during active disease. CDR3s include the opening cysteine and the closing phenylalanine or tryptophan. A D gene is named only where the DNA matches it firmly. Clone size, where shown, is once, few, many, or a class for clones that have expanded.

V	size	J	D	DNA	CDR3
TRBV28	-	TRBJ2-1	TRBD2	TGTGCCAGCAGTTCGATAACGGGACTAGTTAGACACAATGAGCAGTTCTTC	CASSSITGLVRHNEQFF
TRBV19	-	TRBJ1-3	-	TGTGCCAGTAGAGAGAAAAACACCATATATTTT	CASREKNTIYF
TRBV27	many	TRBJ1-2	-	TGTGCCAGCAGTTTATCGGCAGGGAACAACTATGGCTACACCTTC	CASSLSAGNNYGYTF
TRBV5-1	-	TRBJ2-7	TRBD2	TGCGCCAGCAGCTTGGCGGGGGGAACTACCGGGGAGCAGTACTTC	CASSLAGGTTGEQYF
TRBV6-2/TRBV6-3	-	TRBJ2-1	TRBD2	TGTGCCAGCAGCATCCAGGGACTACTATACAATGAGCAGTTCTTC	CASSIQGLLYNEQFF
TRBV18	-	TRBJ2-6	TRBD1	TGTGCCAGCTCATCCCGACAGGGGCCTAACACTGGGGCCAACGTCCTGACTTTC	CASSSRQGPNTGANVLTF
TRBV19	-	TRBJ1-4	TRBD1	TGTGCCAGTAGCCCGACAGGGGGAGGTGAAAAACTGTTTTTT	CASSPTGGGEKLFF
TRBV4-1	-	TRBJ2-7	TRBD2	TGCGCCAGCAGCGTCAGAGCGGGAAGCCCCTACGAGCAGTACTTC	CASSVRAGSPYEQYF
TRBV28	-	TRBJ2-1	-	TGTGCCAGCAGCCGCCGGGGCTCCTACAATGAGCAGTTCTTC	CASSRRGSYNEQFF
TRBV10-3	-	TRBJ2-1	TRBD2	TGTGCCATCAGTGAGTCGTCTAGCGGGGGTTTGTTCCATGAGCAGTTCTTC	CAISESSSGGLFHEQFF
TRBV5-1	few	TRBJ2-7	TRBD2	TGCGCCAGCAGCCCCGGACTAGCGGGAGGTTCCGAGCAGTACTTC	CASSPGLAGGSEQYF
TRBV6-8	-	TRBJ1-5	-	TGTGCCAGCACTCATCGGACAGCTCCAACTTTCAGCAATCAGCCCCAGCATTTT	CASTHRTAPTFSNQPQHF
TRBV28	-	TRBJ2-7	-	TGTGCCAGCCGTGACAGCTACGAGCAGTACTTC	CASRDSYEQYF
TRBV6-1	-	TRBJ1-5	TRBD1	TGTGCCAGCAGTGAACTGACAGGGGGAGGTCAGCCCCAGCATTTT	CASSELTGGGQPQHF
TRBV6-5	-	TRBJ1-1	-	TGTGCCAGCAGTTTCGCCGGGAGAGGAACTGAAGCTTTCTTT	CASSFAGRGTEAFF
TRBV29-1	-	TRBJ1-1	-	TGCAGCGTATCCCTTCAGGCTAAAGGGGGTGAAGCTTTCTTT	CSVSLQAKGGEAFF
TRBV19	once	TRBJ1-1	-	TGTGCCAGTAGTAGCCAAACAGGGTTTGGAGGCACTGAAGCTTTCTTT	CASSSQTGFGGTEAFF
TRBV2	-	TRBJ2-3	TRBD1	TGTGCCAGCAGCTGGGACAGGGAAGATACGCAGTATTTT	CASSWDREDTQYF
TRBV29-1	once	TRBJ1-1	-	TGCAGCGTTGGGGGGCTGAACACTGAAGCTTTCTTT	CSVGGLNTEAFF
TRBV28	-	TRBJ2-3	-	TGTGCCAGCAGTTTTGAGGGAATGCCTTATGCAGATACGCAGTATTTT	CASSFEGMPYADTQYF
TRBV23-1	-	TRBJ2-3	-	TGCGCCAGCAGTCCCCAGGGTTCTAGCACAGATACGCAGTATTTT	CASSPQGSSTDTQYF
TRBV1	-	TRBJ2-4	-	TGCACCAGCAGCCAAGGCGGACTAGCCAAAAACATTCAGTACTTC	CTSSQGGLAKNIQYF
TRBV6-4	-	TRBJ2-1	-	TGTGCCAGCAGTGACTCTTTGGTCAGCAATGAGCAGTTCTTC	CASSDSLVSNEQFF
TRBV9	few	TRBJ2-4	TRBD1	TGTGCCAGCAGCGTATCGACCTTGAGGACAGGGGGTCCTCTGTACTTC	CASSVSTLRTGGPLYF
TRBV28	-	TRBJ1-6	-	TGTGCCAGCAGCCAAACGGGGTCCTATAATTCACCCCTCCACTTT	CASSQTGSYNSPLHF
TRBV30	-	TRBJ2-2	TRBD2	TGTGCCTGGGCACTAGGACGTAGCGGGGGAAACACCGGGGAGCTGTTTTTT	CAWALGRSGGNTGELFF
TRBV3-1/TRBV3-2	-	TRBJ2-7	TRBD2	TGTGCCAGCAGCACCGGACTAGAGTTCTACGAGCAGTACTTC	CASSTGLEFYEQYF
TRBV5-8	-	TRBJ1-6	-	TGTGCCAGCAGCTTGGAAGGAGGGAGCTCACCCCTCCACTTT	CASSLEGGSSPLHF
TRBV19	once	TRBJ2-5	TRBD1	TGTGCCAGTAGGGCCGGGACAGGGTACCAAGAGACCCAGTACTTC	CASRAGTGYQETQYF
TRBV20-1	-	TRBJ1-4	-	TGCAGTGCTCCCGCCCGGGGAAAACTGTTTTTT	CSAPARGKLFF
TRBV9	-	TRBJ2-2	-	TGTGCCAGCGGGGCTTCTCATAACACCGGGGAGCTGTTTTTT	CASGASHNTGELFF
TRBV9	-	TRBJ2-2	TRBD2	TGTGCCAGCAGCGCCCCGGGACTAGCGGGAGTTGTCGGGGAGCTGTTTTTT	CASSAPGLAGVVGELFF
TRBV19	-	TRBJ1-5	-	TGTGCCAGTAGTATAGGTAGGGTCCCGGGATGGCCCCAGCATTTT	CASSIGRVPGWPQHF
TRBV12-3/TRBV12-4	-	TRBJ2-7	TRBD2	TGTGCCAGTAGGACTAGCGCTGAGTACGAGCAGTACTTC	CASRTSAEYEQYF
TRBV21-1	-	TRBJ2-7	-	TGTGCCAGCAGCAAAGTTGGGTGGCGGGGGGGACTTCCCTACGAGCAGTACTTC	CASSKVGWRGGLPYEQYF
TRBV7-2	-	TRBJ1-4	TRBD1	TGTGCCAGCAGCTTAACCCGGACAGGGTTGATCGGAACTAATGAAAAACTGTTTTTT	CASSLTRTGLIGTNEKLFF
TRBV7-2	-	TRBJ1-3	-	TGTGCCAGCAGCTCGACTTGGACAAGAGACACCATATATTTT	CASSSTWTRDTIYF
TRBV6-2/TRBV6-3	few	TRBJ2-5	-	TGTGCCAGCAGTTCCCATGAGTACCAAGAGACCCAGTACTTC	CASSSHEYQETQYF
TRBV29-1	-	TRBJ1-1	-	TGCAGCGTGGGGCAGGTCACTGAAGCTTTCTTT	CSVGQVTEAFF
TRBV3-1/TRBV3-2	few	TRBJ2-7	TRBD2	TGTGCCAGCAGCCCAGAACTAGCGGGGGGGCCGGTCGGAGAGCAGTACTTC	CASSPELAGGPVGEQYF